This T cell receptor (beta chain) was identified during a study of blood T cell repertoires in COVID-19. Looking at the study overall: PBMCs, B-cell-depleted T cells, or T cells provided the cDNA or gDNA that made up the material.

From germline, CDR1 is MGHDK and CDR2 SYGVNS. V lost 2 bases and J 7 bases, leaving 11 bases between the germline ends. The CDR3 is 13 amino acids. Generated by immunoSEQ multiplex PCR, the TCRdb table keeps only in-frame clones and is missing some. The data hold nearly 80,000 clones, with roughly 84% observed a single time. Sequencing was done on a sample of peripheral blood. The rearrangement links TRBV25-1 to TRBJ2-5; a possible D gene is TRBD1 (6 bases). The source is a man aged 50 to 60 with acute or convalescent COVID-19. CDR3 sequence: CASSEAGAGTQYF. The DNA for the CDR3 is TGTGCCAGCAGTGAAGCAGGGGCTGGGACCCAGTACTTC.